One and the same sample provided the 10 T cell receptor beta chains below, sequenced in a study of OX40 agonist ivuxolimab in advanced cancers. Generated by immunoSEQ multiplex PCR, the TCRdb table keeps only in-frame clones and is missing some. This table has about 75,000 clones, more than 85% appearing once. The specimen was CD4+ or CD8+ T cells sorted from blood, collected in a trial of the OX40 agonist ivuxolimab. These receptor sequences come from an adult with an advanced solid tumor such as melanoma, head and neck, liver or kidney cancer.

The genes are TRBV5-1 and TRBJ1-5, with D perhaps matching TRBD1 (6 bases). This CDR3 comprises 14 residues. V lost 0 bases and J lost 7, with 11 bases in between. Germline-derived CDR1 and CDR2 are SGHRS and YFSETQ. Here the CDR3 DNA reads TGCGCCAGCAGCTTGGATGGGGGCGACCAGCCCCAGCATTTT. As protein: CASSLDGGDQPQHF.

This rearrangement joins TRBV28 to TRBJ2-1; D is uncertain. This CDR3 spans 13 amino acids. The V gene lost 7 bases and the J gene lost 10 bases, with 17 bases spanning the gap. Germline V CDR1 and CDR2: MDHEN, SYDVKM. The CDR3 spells CASTPRFGQEQFF. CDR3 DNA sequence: TGTGCCAGCACCCCCCGGTTCGGGCAGGAGCAGTTCTTC. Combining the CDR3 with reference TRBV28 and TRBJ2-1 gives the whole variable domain DVKVTQSSRYLVKRTGEKVFLECVQDMDHENMFWYRQDPGLGLRLIYFSYDVKMKEKGDIPEGYSVSREKKERFSLILESASTNQTSMYLCASTPRFGQEQFFGPGTRLTVL.

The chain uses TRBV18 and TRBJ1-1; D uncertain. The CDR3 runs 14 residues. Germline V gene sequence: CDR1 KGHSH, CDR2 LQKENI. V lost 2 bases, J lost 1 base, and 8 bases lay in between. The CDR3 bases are TGTGCCAGCTCACCAGAGAAATCGAACACTGAAGCTTTCTTT. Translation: CASSPEKSNTEAFF.

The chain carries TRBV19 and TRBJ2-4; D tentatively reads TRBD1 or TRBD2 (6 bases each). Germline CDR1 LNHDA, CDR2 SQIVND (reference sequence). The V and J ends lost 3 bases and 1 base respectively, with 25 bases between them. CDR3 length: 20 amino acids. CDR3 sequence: CASSMGKEGGFGRAKNIQYF. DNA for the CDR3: TGTGCCAGTAGTATGGGGAAGGAGGGGGGCTTTGGTCGGGCCAAAAACATTCAGTACTTC.

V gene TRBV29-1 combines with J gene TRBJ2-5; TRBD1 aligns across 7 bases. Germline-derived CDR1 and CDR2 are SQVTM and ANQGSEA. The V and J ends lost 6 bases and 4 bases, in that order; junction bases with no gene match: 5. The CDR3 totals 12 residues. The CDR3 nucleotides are TGCAGCGTCGACAGGACAGGAGAGACCCAGTACTTC. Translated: CSVDRTGETQYF. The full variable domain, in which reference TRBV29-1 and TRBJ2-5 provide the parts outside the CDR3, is SAVISQKPSRDICQRGTSLTIQCQVDSQVTMMFWYRQQPGQSLTLIATANQGSEATYESGFVIDKFPISRPNLTFSTLTVSNMSPEDSSIYLCSVDRTGETQYFGPGTRLLVL.

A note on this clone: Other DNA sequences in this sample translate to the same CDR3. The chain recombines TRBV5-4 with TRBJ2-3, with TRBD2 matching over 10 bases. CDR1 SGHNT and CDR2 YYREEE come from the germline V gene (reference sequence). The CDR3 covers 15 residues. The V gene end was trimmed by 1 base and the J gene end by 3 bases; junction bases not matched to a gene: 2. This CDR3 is CASSLRTSGTDTQYF. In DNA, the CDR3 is TGTGCCAGCAGCTTGCGGACTAGCGGAACAGATACGCAGTATTTT.

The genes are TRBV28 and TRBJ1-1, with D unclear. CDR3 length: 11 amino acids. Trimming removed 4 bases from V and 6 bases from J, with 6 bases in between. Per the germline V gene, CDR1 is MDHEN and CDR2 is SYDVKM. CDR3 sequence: CASSSRSEAFF. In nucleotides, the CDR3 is TGTGCCAGCAGTTCTAGATCTGAAGCTTTCTTT.

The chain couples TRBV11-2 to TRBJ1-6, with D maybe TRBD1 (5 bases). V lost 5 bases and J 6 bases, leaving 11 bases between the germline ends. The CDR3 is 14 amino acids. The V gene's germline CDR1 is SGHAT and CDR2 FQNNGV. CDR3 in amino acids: CASSLRDRNSPLHF. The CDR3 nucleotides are TGTGCCAGCAGCCTCCGGGACCGTAATTCACCCCTCCACTTT.

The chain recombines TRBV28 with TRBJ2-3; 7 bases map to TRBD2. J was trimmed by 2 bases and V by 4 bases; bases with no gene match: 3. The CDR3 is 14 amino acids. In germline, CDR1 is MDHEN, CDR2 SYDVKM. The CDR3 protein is CASSSSGTTDTQYF. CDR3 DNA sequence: TGTGCCAGCAGTTCGAGCGGGACCACAGATACGCAGTATTTT.

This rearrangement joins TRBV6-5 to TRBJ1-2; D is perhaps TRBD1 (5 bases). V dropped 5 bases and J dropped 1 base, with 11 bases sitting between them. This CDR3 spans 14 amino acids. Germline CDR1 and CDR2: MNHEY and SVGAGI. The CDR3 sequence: CASSAYGGNYGYTF. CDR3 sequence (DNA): TGTGCCAGCAGTGCCTATGGGGGTAACTATGGCTACACCTTC.